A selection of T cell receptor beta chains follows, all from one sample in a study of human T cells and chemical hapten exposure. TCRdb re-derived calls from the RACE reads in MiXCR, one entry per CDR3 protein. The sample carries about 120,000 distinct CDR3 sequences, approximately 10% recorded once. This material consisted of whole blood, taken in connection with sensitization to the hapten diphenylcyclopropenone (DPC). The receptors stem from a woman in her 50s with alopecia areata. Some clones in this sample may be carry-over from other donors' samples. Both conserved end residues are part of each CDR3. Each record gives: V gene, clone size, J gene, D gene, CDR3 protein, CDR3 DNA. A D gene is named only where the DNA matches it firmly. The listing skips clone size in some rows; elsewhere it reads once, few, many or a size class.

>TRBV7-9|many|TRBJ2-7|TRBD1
CASSLTGPSYEQYF
TGTGCCAGCAGCTTGACAGGGCCCTCCTACGAGCAGTACTTC
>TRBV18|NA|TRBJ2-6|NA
CASSPPPAGAGSGANVLTF
TGTGCCAGCTCACCACCGCCGGCAGGGGCAGGATCTGGGGCCAACGTCCTGACTTTC
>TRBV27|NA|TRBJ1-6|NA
CASSPYAGWNSPLHF
TGTGCCAGCAGTCCGTATGCGGGATGGAATTCACCCCTCCACTTT
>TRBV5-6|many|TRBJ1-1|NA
CASSFGGTEAFF
TGTGCCAGCAGCTTCGGCGGTACTGAAGCTTTCTTT
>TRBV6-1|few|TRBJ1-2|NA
CASSGNAGDRQVGYTF
TGTGCCAGCAGTGGAAACGCCGGCGACAGACAGGTAGGCTACACCTTC
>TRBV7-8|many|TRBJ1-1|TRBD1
CASSQGQIDTEAFF
TGTGCCAGCAGCCAGGGACAGATCGACACTGAAGCTTTCTTT
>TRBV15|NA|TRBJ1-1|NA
CATSRASTNTEAFF
TGTGCCACCAGCAGAGCGTCGACTAACACTGAAGCTTTCTTT
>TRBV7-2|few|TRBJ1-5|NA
CASSLAGGPNQPQHF
TGTGCCAGCAGCTTAGCGGGGGGCCCCAATCAGCCCCAGCATTTT
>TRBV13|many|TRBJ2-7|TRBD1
CASSYRGQMGYEQYF
TGTGCCAGCAGTTACAGGGGGCAAATGGGTTACGAGCAGTACTTC
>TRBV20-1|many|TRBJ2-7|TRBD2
CSAPRGSGTSGYSYEQYF
TGCAGTGCCCCACGTGGGTCCGGGACTAGCGGGTATTCCTACGAGCAGTACTTC
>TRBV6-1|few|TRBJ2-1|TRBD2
CASSEGISGVAEQFF
TGTGCCAGCAGTGAAGGGATTAGCGGGGTGGCTGAGCAGTTCTTC
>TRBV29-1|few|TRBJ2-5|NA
CSVVWRGAGGIMETQYF
TGCAGCGTTGTATGGCGGGGTGCAGGGGGAATCATGGAGACCCAGTACTTC
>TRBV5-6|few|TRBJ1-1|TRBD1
CASSLRGPTGAFF
TGTGCCAGCAGCTTGAGGGGGCCGACCGGGGCTTTCTTT
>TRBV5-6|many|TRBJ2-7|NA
CASSFPRRSGAPREQYF
TGTGCCAGCAGCTTTCCTCGCCGCTCGGGGGCCCCCCGGGAGCAGTACTTC
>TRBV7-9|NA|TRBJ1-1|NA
CASSSTQREAFF
TGTGCCAGCAGCTCAACCCAGCGCGAGGCTTTCTTT